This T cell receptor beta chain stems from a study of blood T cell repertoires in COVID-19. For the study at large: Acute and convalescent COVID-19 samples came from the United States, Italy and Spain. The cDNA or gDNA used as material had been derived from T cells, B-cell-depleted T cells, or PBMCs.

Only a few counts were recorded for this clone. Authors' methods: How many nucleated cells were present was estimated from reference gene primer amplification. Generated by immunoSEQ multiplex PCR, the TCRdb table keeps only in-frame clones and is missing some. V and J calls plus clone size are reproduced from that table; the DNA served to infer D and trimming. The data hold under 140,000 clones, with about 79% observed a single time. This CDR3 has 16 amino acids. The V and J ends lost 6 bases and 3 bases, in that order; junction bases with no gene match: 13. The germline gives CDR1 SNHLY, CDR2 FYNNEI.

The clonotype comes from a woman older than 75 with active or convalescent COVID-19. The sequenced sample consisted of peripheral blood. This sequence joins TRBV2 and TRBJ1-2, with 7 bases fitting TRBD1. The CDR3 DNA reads TGTGCCAGCAGGGACCTTGAGACAGGGTCTCACTATGGCTACACCTTC. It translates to CASRDLETGSHYGYTF.